This T cell receptor beta chain was obtained from a study of T cell repertoires in cytomegalovirus infection. Looked up from germline, CDR1 is SEHNR and CDR2 is FQNEAQ (reference sequence). V shed 3 bases and J shed 2 bases, with 5 bases lying between them. CDR3 size: 13 residues. Of note for this clonotype: Antigen specificity is unknown.

Findings and caveats of the study: HLA-C-restricted TCR beta clonotypes specific for CMV led the ex vivo response.

One entry per CDR3 protein, called by TCRdb with MiXCR from the reads. Altogether around 140,000 distinct CDR3 sequences are present, 32% being singletons, with the ten largest covering around 50%. The rearrangement joins TRBV7-9 to TRBJ2-1; D gene ambiguous. The sample here was CD8+ T cells from cultured PBMCs, taken from culture after CMV antigen stimulation. The TCR comes from a human donor in good health (CMV status not recorded). Some clones in this sample may be carry-over from other donors' samples. The CDR3 DNA follows: TGTGCCAGCAGCTTCGGCGCCTACAATGAGCAGTTCTTC. This translates into CASSFGAYNEQFF. The whole variable domain, filled in from reference TRBV7-9 and TRBJ2-1, reads DTGVSQNPRHKITKRGQNVTFRCDPISEHNRLYWYRQTLGQGPEFLTYFQNEAQLEKSRLLSDRFSAERPKGSFSTLEIQRTEQGDSAMYLCASSFGAYNEQFFGPGTRLTVL.